What follows describes a single T cell receptor beta chain. Its antigen is as yet unknown. TCRdb passed the reads through MiXCR, listing each CDR3 protein once. The repertoire has 450,000 to 600,000 distinct CDR3 sequences, approximately 46% of them found once; the top ten carry around two fifths. The data were obtained in a study of T cell repertoires in cytomegalovirus infection. Across the whole study: Use of recently identified HLA-C-restricted and well-studied HLA-B-restricted CMV epitopes was part of the study. TCR beta signatures that were public indicated CMV infection and matching HLA type.

Points from the study as a whole: The response measured ex vivo was dominated by TCR beta clonotypes (HLA-C-restricted and CMV-specific). Cumulative frequency of public TCR beta families picked out carriers of CMV plus the relevant HLA.

This TCR derives from a human donor in good health (CMV status not recorded). Some clones in this sample may be carry-over from other donors' samples. The sequenced sample was cultured PBMCs, obtained from culture after CMV antigen stimulation.

CDR3 DNA sequence: TGTGCCAGCGGAGGTGATTCACCCCTCCACTTT. This codes for CASGGDSPLHF. The chain couples TRBV7-2 to TRBJ1-6; D gene uncertain. Trimming removed 8 bases from V and 8 bases from J, with 7 bases in between. CDR1 and CDR2 (germline): SGHTA, FQGNSA. CDR3 length equals 11 residues.